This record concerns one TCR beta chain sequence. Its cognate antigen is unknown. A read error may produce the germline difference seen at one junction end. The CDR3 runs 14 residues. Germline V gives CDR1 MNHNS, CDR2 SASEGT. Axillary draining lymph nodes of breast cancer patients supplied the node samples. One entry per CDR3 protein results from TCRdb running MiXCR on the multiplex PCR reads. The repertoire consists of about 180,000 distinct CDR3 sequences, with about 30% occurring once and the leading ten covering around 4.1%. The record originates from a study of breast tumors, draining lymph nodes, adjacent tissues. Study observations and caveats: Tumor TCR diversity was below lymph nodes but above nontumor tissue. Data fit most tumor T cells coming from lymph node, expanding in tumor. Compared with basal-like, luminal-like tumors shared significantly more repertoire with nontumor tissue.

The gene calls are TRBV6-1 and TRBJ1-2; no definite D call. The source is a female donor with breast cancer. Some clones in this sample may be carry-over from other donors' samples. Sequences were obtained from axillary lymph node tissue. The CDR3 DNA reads TGTGCCAGCAATGAAGCCGCCCGGGGCTATGGCTACACCTTC. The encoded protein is CASNEAARGYGYTF.